The present T cell receptor (beta chain) was sequenced within a study of shared clonotypes between healthy human individuals. Libraries were prepared by immunoSEQ multiplex PCR; TCRdb keeps only in-frame clonotypes and omits some of them. The top ten clones hold about 0.39% of a sample with about 2.4 million clones, 80% to 95% of them seen once. Sequenced material: naive CD4+ T cells from PBMCs. Stated subset: CD45RA+ positively selected. This clonotype originated in a man aged 18 to 30 in good health. Some clones in this sample may be carry-over from other donors' samples.

The DNA of the CDR3 is TGTGCCAGTAGTATATCCGGGACAGGGGTTGGTCAGCCCCAGCATTTT. Translating it yields CASSISGTGVGQPQHF. This rearrangement joins TRBV19 to TRBJ1-5, with TRBD1 identical over 10 bases. CDR3 size: 16 residues. Germline CDR1 reads LNHDA; CDR2 reads SQIVND (reference sequence). V lost 2 bases to trimming and J lost 6 bases; unmatched junction nucleotides: 7.